Below, one TCR beta chain is given with its context. Antigen: not known. Through a sample-barcoded 5' primer and a J-beta primer mix, a second PCR was run for about 7 to 12 cycles. Each cDNA molecule was tagged by a template-switch adaptor with 12 random nucleotides. MiXCR was run by TCRdb on the 5' RACE reads, yielding one entry per CDR3 protein. The table records about 930,000 distinct CDR3 sequences, approximately 32% of them present only once. Trimming took 6 bases from V and 7 from J, leaving 16 bases between them. The CDR3 has 14 residues. Germline loops: CDR1 MDHEN, CDR2 SYDVKM. The source of the sample is a study of blood T cells in healthy people across ages. Findings and caveats of the study: Percentage of naive T cells showed a strong correlation with TCR beta diversity.

In addition, the sample was reused for a study of T cells of mothers and their children. That paper adds: The TCR beta CDR3 read count exceeded 9.5 million for each mother and was about 3.1 million for each child. Overlap in related mother-child pairs always slightly exceeded unrelated pairs, never significantly.

This sequence was found in a woman aged 35 to 49 in good health. The sequencing input was blood. The V and J genes are TRBV28 and TRBJ1-5; D is unclear. DNA of the CDR3: TGTGCCAGCAGCAACAGTGGCTTAGGCCAGCCCCAGCATTTT. Translating it yields CASSNSGLGQPQHF.